Below, 14 T cell receptor beta chains from the same sample are listed, as sequenced in a study of glioma-infiltrating T cells (dated by TCRdb to about 2016). Sequencer: Illumina MiSeq. The iRepertoire nested amplicon-rescue multiplex PCR (arm-PCR) platform was used to amplify TCR alpha and beta CDR3 regions from RNA. The public reads were quality trimmed at Q25 with fastp and then assembled into clones with MiXCR by TCRdb, keeping productive beta chains. Under each unique CDR3 protein, matching rows form one entry showing the most common genes and DNA. The sample yields roughly 200,000 distinct CDR3 sequences; 43% were counted once. The top ten clones comprise around 5% of the sample. The sequencing input was glioma tissue, nonneoplastic brain tissue, or PBMCs (not recorded which). These receptors came from a human donor with low-grade glioma or glioblastoma, undergoing nonglioma brain surgery, or in good health (not recorded which).

This clonotype was detected ten times or more. The chain combines TRBV20-1 with TRBJ2-1; 7 positions match TRBD2. Trimming at V came to 5 bases and at J to 6 bases, leaving 13 bases not matched to a gene. This CDR3 contains 15 residues. Per germline, CDR1 DFQATT and CDR2 SNEGSKA (reference sequence). The CDR3 coding sequence is TGCAGTGCTCTCACCCCTAAAGCGGGATTCAATGAGCAGTTCTTC. Translating gives CSALTPKAGFNEQFF.

This clonotype was detected many times. V and J are TRBV27 and TRBJ2-1, with 11 positions matching TRBD2. The ends lost 6 bases at V and 4 bases at J; junction bases unmatched: 5. Germline-derived CDR1 and CDR2 are MNHEY and SMNVEV (reference sequence). This CDR3 has 15 residues. This CDR3 is CASSQTSGAYNEQFF. The CDR3 nucleotides read TGTGCCAGCAGCCAGACTAGCGGGGCGTACAATGAGCAGTTCTTC.

For this clonotype: At one end, the junction sequence differs from germline, possibly due to a read error. V usage is TRBV7-9 and J usage is TRBJ1-1; D is unclear. CDR1 is SEHNR and CDR2 is FQNEAQ in the germline V gene (reference sequence). CDR3 length: 14 residues. This CDR3 is CASTSILMNTEAIF. The CDR3 coding sequence is TGTGCCAGCACAAGCATCCTAATGAACACTGAAGCTATCTTT.

This clonotype was detected only a few times. This rearrangement joins TRBV7-2 to TRBJ1-1; D is ambiguous. Germline V lookup: CDR1 SGHTA, CDR2 FQGNSA. This CDR3 has 16 residues. V lost 5 bases and J 1 base, leaving 17 bases between the germline ends. The chain's CDR3 is CASSPTPINANTEAFF. DNA for the CDR3: TGTGCCAGCAGCCCTACACCAATTAACGCGAACACTGAAGCTTTCTTT. The full variable domain, in which reference TRBV7-2 and TRBJ1-1 provide the parts outside the CDR3, is GAGVSQSPSNKVTEKGKDVELRCDPISGHTALYWYRQSLGQGLEFLIYFQGNSAPDKSGLPSDRFSAERTGGSVSTLTIQRTQQEDSAVYLCASSPTPINANTEAFFGQGTRLTVV.

Comment on this clonotype: A read error may produce the germline difference seen at one junction end. The V gene is TRBV7-2, the J gene TRBJ2-7, with a possible D match to TRBD2 (5 bases). Germline CDR1 SGHTA, CDR2 FQGNSA. The CDR3 runs to 14 residues. DNA for the CDR3: TGTGCCAGCAGCTTGAGAAGCGGCTCCTGCGAGCAGTACTTC. Protein product: CASSLRSGSCEQYF. Supplemented by reference TRBV7-2 and TRBJ2-7, the full variable domain reads GAGVSQSPSNKVTEKGKDVELRCDPISGHTALYWYRQSLGQGLEFLIYFQGNSAPDKSGLPSDRFSAERTGGSVSTLTIQRTQQEDSAVYLCASSLRSGSCEQYFGPGTRLTVT.

This clonotype was recorded at least ten times. V and J are TRBV2 and TRBJ1-5; D not resolved. Germline loops: CDR1 SNHLY, CDR2 FYNNEI. The CDR3 is 13 amino acids. V was trimmed by 5 bases and J by 3 bases, leaving 8 bases between them. The CDR3, as DNA: TGTGCCAGCAGTAGAGAGCCCAATCAGCCCCAGCATTTT. Amino acids: CASSREPNQPQHF.

Comments on this clonotype: One junction end does not reproduce the germline sequence, and a read error may be involved. This chain joins TRBV7-2 and TRBJ2-1; possibly TRBD2 for D (6 bases). The CDR3 covers 13 residues. The V gene's germline CDR1 is SGHTA and CDR2 FQGNSA. CDR3 protein: CASSVAVVGEQFF. The CDR3 coding sequence is TGTGCCAGCAGCGTAGCGGTGGTTGGGGAGCAGTTCTTC.

This rearrangement joins TRBV2 to TRBJ1-2; D ambiguous. Germline-derived CDR1 and CDR2 are SNHLY and FYNNEI. Trimming pared 7 bases from V and 5 bases from J, leaving 17 bases between. There are 14 residues in the CDR3. Here the CDR3 DNA reads TGTGCCAGCAATTTAATCCCAGCGATTTATGGCTACACCTTC. It is translated as CASNLIPAIYGYTF.

This clonotype was observed a few times. The V and J genes are TRBV29-1 and TRBJ2-5, with D possibly being TRBD2 (6 bases). The CDR3 runs 12 residues. V lost 4 bases to trimming and J lost 1 base, with 7 bases between them. Germline V gene sequence: CDR1 SQVTM, CDR2 ANQGSEA. CDR3 sequence reads: CSVVGGQETQYF. The CDR3 nucleotides read TGCAGCGTTGTGGGGGGCCAAGAGACCCAGTACTTC.

The chain links TRBV4-2 to TRBJ2-5; TRBD2 might be the D (7 bases). Deletions cut 2 bases from V and 5 bases from J, with 15 bases between. The CDR3 covers 15 residues. The germline V gene encodes CDR1 LGHNA and CDR2 YNFKEQ. CDR3 coding DNA: TGTGCCAGCAGCCAAAAGGGGGGGTGGGGGGAGACCCAGTACTTC. This translates into CASSQKGGWGETQYF.

Comments on this clonotype: Sequence at one end of the junction differs from germline and may be a read error. V is TRBV28 and J is TRBJ2-7, with 8 bases matching TRBD1. Germline V CDR1 and CDR2: MDHEN, SYDVKM. This CDR3 spans 14 amino acids. The CDR3 nucleotides read TGTGCCAGCAGTCAAGGGACAGGCGGCGCCGCGCAGTGCTTC. This gives the protein CASSQGTGGAAQCF. The full variable domain, rest sourced from reference TRBV28 and TRBJ2-7, is DVKVTQSSRYLVKRTGEKVFLECVQDMDHENMFWYRQDPGLGLRLIYFSYDVKMKEKGDIPEGYSVSREKKERFSLILESASTNQTSMYLCASSQGTGGAAQCFGPGTRLTVT.

Details on this clonotype: This may come from a read error, since a much larger clone is one base off. The rearrangement joins TRBV28 to TRBJ1-6, with 7 nucleotides matching TRBD1. The CDR3 is made up of 17 amino acids. The germline V gene encodes CDR1 MDHEN and CDR2 SYDVKM. The CDR3 DNA sequence: TGTGCCATCAGTCGATCGTTGACAGGGAATAATAATTCACCCCTCCACTTT. Translating gives CAISRSLTGNNNSPLHF.

The chain combines TRBV24-1 with TRBJ2-7, with D maybe TRBD1 (7 bases). Trimming pared 9 bases from V and 0 bases from J, leaving 26 bases between. The length of the CDR3 is 18 residues. Germline loops: CDR1 KGHDR, CDR2 SFDVKD. The CDR3 bases are TGTGCCACCGAGGGGGCAACAAACATCGGGAGTAGCTCCTACGAGCAGTACTTC. Residues: CATEGATNIGSSSYEQYF.

On this clonotype: Possible read error: a much larger clone is one base away. V is TRBV28 and J is TRBJ1-2; the match to TRBD1 covers 8 bases. This CDR3 has 14 amino acids. V lost 6 bases and J lost 7; bases outside the gene matches: 10. The germline CDR1 and CDR2 sequences are MDHEN and SYDVKM. CDR3 protein: CASRLGQGALGYTF. The CDR3 DNA follows: TGTGCCAGCAGATTAGGCCAGGGGGCGCTTGGCTACACCTTC.